The 11 T cell receptor beta chains reported below all come from one sample, sequenced in a study of T cells in Graves' hyperthyroidism and ophthalmopathy. TCR beta CDR3 regions were amplified from RNA transcripts. In the first-round RT-PCR of the TCR CDR3, the HTBI primer set was used. MiXCR, applied by TCRdb to the multiplex PCR reads, yields one record per CDR3 protein. The sample contains over 500,000 distinct CDR3 sequences, approximately 15% of which appear only once. The sequencing sample was made of blood. Every receptor here comes from a woman between 35 and 50 years old with Graves' hyperthyroidism.

This clonotype was counted only a few times. The V and J genes are TRBV4-1 and TRBJ2-1; the D gene is possibly TRBD1 (6 bases). The CDR3 has 13 residues. Germline CDR1 is MGHRA and CDR2 is YSYEKL. V was clipped by 2 bases and J by 8 bases, with 10 bases between them. The CDR3 bases are TGCGCCAGCAGCCAAACAGGGATCGATGAGCAGTTCTTC. Protein product: CASSQTGIDEQFF.

There are many counts of this clonotype. V usage is TRBV7-2 and J usage is TRBJ1-2; no firm D call. Trimming pared 1 base from V and 0 bases from J, leaving 15 bases between. Germline CDR1 is SGHTA and CDR2 is FQGNSA. The CDR3 spans 17 residues. The CDR3 DNA reads as TGTGCCAGCAGCTTAGGTGGTGCGGCAGTTGCTAACTATGGCTACACCTTC. Translating gives CASSLGGAAVANYGYTF.

This clonotype was seen once. This may stem from a read error, because a much larger clone lies one nucleotide away. This sequence joins TRBV27 and TRBJ2-5; the D gene is possibly TRBD2 (6 bases). V shed 8 bases and J shed 2 bases, with 21 bases lying between them. The CDR3 consists of 16 residues. Germline-derived CDR1 and CDR2 are MNHEY and SMNVEV (reference sequence). The CDR3 protein is CASAPRGLGGQETQYF. CDR3 in DNA: TGTGCCAGCGCCCCAAGGGGACTTGGCGGGCAAGAGACCCAGTACTTC.

This clonotype was counted at least ten times. The chain is built from TRBV14 and TRBJ2-3; the match to TRBD2 covers 8 bases. Germline-derived CDR1 and CDR2 are SGHDN and FVKESK. The CDR3 is made up of 17 amino acids. V gave up 3 bases and J gave up 5 bases; unmatched junction bases: 13. The CDR3 nucleotides are TGTGCCAGCAGCCAGACCACCCCGGGACTAGTCAGAGATACGCAGTATTTT. It specifies CASSQTTPGLVRDTQYF.

The table lists this clonotype with a few counts. This chain connects TRBV19 to TRBJ2-7; 11 nucleotides agree with TRBD1. CDR1 is LNHDA, CDR2 SQIVND, per germline (reference sequence). The CDR3 sequence is 14 residues long. V trimming: 6 bases; J trimming: 3 bases; junction bases outside the gene matches: 4. The CDR3 nucleotides are TGTGCCAGTAGAAGGACAGGGGGCAACTACGAGCAGTACTTC. Protein product: CASRRTGGNYEQYF.

This clonotype was seen ten or more times. CDR3 coding DNA: TGTGCCAGCAGATCGACAGCGAACACTGAAGCTTTCTTT. It yields the protein CASRSTANTEAFF. The chain is built from TRBV28 and TRBJ1-1; a weak D match, TRBD1 (5 bases). The germline V and J ends were trimmed by 6 bases and 1 base, with 9 bases remaining between them. This CDR3 spans 13 amino acids. CDR1 is MDHEN and CDR2 is SYDVKM in the germline V gene.

The V call is TRBV29-1, the J call TRBJ1-1, with D uncertain. From germline, CDR1 is SQVTM and CDR2 ANQGSEA. There are 13 residues in the CDR3. V lost 6 bases to trimming and J lost 0 bases, with 11 bases between them. CDR3 DNA sequence: TGCAGCGTCCTCGACATCTTGAACACTGAAGCTTTCTTT. Its translation: CSVLDILNTEAFF.

This chain joins TRBV6-1 and TRBJ2-7; D is possibly TRBD2 (5 bases). Germline CDR1 and CDR2: MNHNS and SASEGT. This CDR3 is built from 14 residues. V lost 7 bases and J 1 base, leaving 14 bases between the germline ends. CDR3 amino acids: CASNERVGSYEQYF. The DNA of the CDR3 is TGTGCCAGCAATGAGAGGGTCGGTTCCTACGAGCAGTACTTC.

The sample holds many counts of this clonotype. The chain recombines TRBV20-1 with TRBJ2-3; 10 nucleotides align to TRBD1. This CDR3 is 14 amino acids long. Germline trimming cut 5 bases from V and 2 bases from J; bases unmatched to any gene: 4. Germline CDR1 and CDR2: DFQATT and SNEGSKA (reference sequence). DNA of the CDR3: TGCAGTGCTGGGGACAGGGGAATCACAGATACGCAGTATTTT. Amino acid sequence: CSAGDRGITDTQYF.

This clonotype was detected many times. This chain links TRBV9 with TRBJ2-1; D unresolved. The germline V gene encodes CDR1 SGDLS and CDR2 YYNGEE. V shed 4 bases and J shed 7 bases, with 15 bases lying between them. The CDR3 runs 14 residues. CDR3 sequence reads: CASSLRSSENEQFF. CDR3 sequence (DNA): TGTGCCAGCAGCCTCCGGTCGTCGGAAAATGAGCAGTTCTTC. Full variable domain (outside the CDR3, taken from reference TRBV9 and TRBJ2-1): DSGVTQTPKHLITATGQRVTLRCSPRSGDLSVYWYQQSLDQGLQFLIQYYNGEERAKGNILERFSAQQFPDLHSELNLSSLELGDSALYFCASSLRSSENEQFFGPGTRLTVL.

Notes on this clonotype: It may be a read error: a sequence one base away is much more abundant. The chain links TRBV2 to TRBJ1-2, with TRBD1 as a possible D gene (6 bases). This CDR3 comprises 14 residues. CDR1 SNHLY and CDR2 FYNNEI come from the germline V gene. V was clipped by 7 bases and J by 4 bases, with 16 bases between them. The CDR3 here is CASIRSTGLYGYTF. DNA of the CDR3: TGTGCCAGCATCAGGTCGACAGGCCTCTATGGCTACACCTTC.